A selection of T cell receptor beta chains follows, all from one sample in a study of blood T cells in healthy people across ages. MiXCR, applied by TCRdb to the 5' RACE reads, yields one record per CDR3 protein. The data contain approximately 770,000 distinct CDR3 sequences, nearly 60% of them seen just once; the ten biggest clones take up around 20%. Sequencing input: blood. These receptors came from a man aged 30 to 45 in good health. The CDR3 runs from the conserved cysteine through the conserved F or W. The order of the fields is CDR3 length, V gene, clone size, D gene, J gene, CDR3 protein, CDR3 DNA. D genes are given only for firm matches. The listing skips clone size in some rows; elsewhere it reads once, few, many or a size class.

15	TRBV24-1	.	TRBD1	TRBJ2-1	CATSDLRTGVKEQFF	TGTGCCACCAGTGACCTGCGGACAGGGGTCAAGGAGCAGTTCTTC
15	TRBV27	.	.	TRBJ1-1	CASSLASGRSAEAFF	TGTGCCAGCAGTTTAGCATCAGGGAGATCGGCTGAAGCTTTCTTT
13	TRBV5-6	.	.	TRBJ2-7	CASSLVNGETRYF	TGTGCCAGCAGCTTGGTGAACGGGGAGACCCGGTACTTC
15	TRBV15	few	.	TRBJ2-7	CATSRDEQPTYEQYF	TGTGCCACCAGCAGAGATGAACAGCCTACCTACGAGCAGTACTTC
15	TRBV20-1	.	.	TRBJ1-1	CSARAGVTLISEAFF	TGCAGTGCTAGAGCAGGGGTCACTCTCATATCGGAAGCTTTCTTT
13	TRBV6-5	.	.	TRBJ1-1	CASTQTGNTEAFF	TGTGCCAGCACCCAGACAGGGAACACTGAAGCTTTCTTT
17	TRBV5-1	.	.	TRBJ1-2	CASRWPERGAQDYGYTF	TGCGCCAGCAGGTGGCCCGAGAGGGGGGCGCAGGACTATGGCTACACCTTC
14	TRBV20-1	once	TRBD2	TRBJ2-7	CSAISGGVSYEQYF	TGCAGTGCAATTAGCGGGGGGGTATCCTACGAGCAGTACTTC
15	TRBV25-1	.	TRBD1	TRBJ1-2	CASSDLTGSNYGYTF	TGTGCCAGCAGCGACCTGACAGGGTCTAACTATGGCTACACCTTC
12	TRBV12-3/TRBV12-4	once	.	TRBJ1-2	CASSQRNYGYTF	TGTGCCAGCAGCCAGCGTAACTATGGCTACACCTTC
13	TRBV6-1	few	.	TRBJ1-2	CASSEAPGGGYTF	TGTGCCAGCAGTGAAGCCCCTGGGGGGGGCTACACCTTC
14	TRBV3-1	few	TRBD1	TRBJ2-7	CASSQRGQGSEQYF	TGTGCCAGCAGCCAGAGGGGACAGGGAAGCGAGCAGTACTTC
14	TRBV7-9	few	TRBD1	TRBJ1-2	CASSRGQGPYGYTF	TGTGCCAGCAGCCGCGGACAGGGGCCCTATGGCTACACCTTC
14	TRBV2	.	.	TRBJ2-2	CASATKANTGELFF	TGTGCCAGCGCGACTAAGGCGAACACCGGGGAGCTGTTTTTT
16	TRBV7-2	few	.	TRBJ2-7	CASSFAGTTIPYEQYF	TGTGCCAGCAGCTTTGCCGGGACCACCATCCCCTACGAGCAGTACTTC
14	TRBV25-1	.	TRBD1	TRBJ2-2	CASRRQGGTGELFF	TGTGCCAGCAGAAGACAGGGTGGGACCGGGGAGCTGTTTTTT
16	TRBV6-6	.	TRBD2	TRBJ2-7	CASSPIAGGRYNEQYF	TGTGCCAGCAGCCCCATAGCGGGAGGGAGGTACAATGAGCAGTACTTC
14	TRBV20-1	.	.	TRBJ1-2	CSAEKDSPSYGYTF	TGCAGTGCTGAGAAAGACAGCCCCTCCTATGGCTACACCTTC
14	TRBV7-9	.	TRBD1	TRBJ2-7	CASSPSGTGYEQYF	TGTGCCAGCAGCCCGTCCGGGACAGGCTACGAGCAGTACTTC
12	TRBV20-1	.	.	TRBJ2-5	CSANGLMETQYF	TGCAGTGCTAACGGACTTATGGAGACCCAGTACTTC
12	TRBV28	.	.	TRBJ2-7	CASGTAPYEQYF	TGTGCCAGCGGGACTGCACCCTACGAGCAGTACTTC
13	TRBV29-1	.	.	TRBJ1-1	CSVATHTRTEAFF	TGCAGCGTTGCGACACATACTCGAACTGAAGCTTTCTTT
13	TRBV29-1	.	.	TRBJ1-4	CSVGGATNEKLFF	TGCAGCGTGGGGGGCGCGACTAATGAAAAACTGTTTTTT
14	TRBV6-5	.	.	TRBJ2-3	CASSYEGSTDTQYF	TGTGCCAGCAGTTACGAGGGGAGCACAGATACGCAGTATTTT
15	TRBV5-5	few	TRBD1	TRBJ2-1	CASATPGTVYNEQFF	TGTGCCAGCGCCACCCCCGGGACAGTCTACAATGAGCAGTTCTTC
17	TRBV2	.	TRBD1	TRBJ2-1	CASSEARTGQGNNEQFF	TGTGCCAGCAGTGAAGCGAGGACAGGACAGGGGAACAATGAGCAGTTCTTC
14	TRBV6-1	.	.	TRBJ1-5	CASSPFDSNQPQHF	TGTGCCAGCAGTCCGTTCGATAGCAATCAGCCCCAGCATTTT
14	TRBV5-5	few	.	TRBJ2-5	CASSLIGEQETQYF	TGTGCCAGCAGCTTGATCGGGGAACAAGAGACCCAGTACTTC
13	TRBV3-1	.	TRBD2	TRBJ2-7	CASGTSGGYEQYF	TGTGCCAGCGGGACTAGCGGGGGATACGAGCAGTACTTC
15	TRBV3-1	few	.	TRBJ2-7	CASSPAWDLFYEQYF	TGTGCCAGCAGCCCCGCCTGGGACCTTTTCTACGAGCAGTACTTC
15	TRBV25-1	.	TRBD1	TRBJ1-1	CASSETGGGYTEAFF	TGTGCCAGCAGTGAAACAGGGGGCGGCTACACTGAAGCTTTCTTT
16	TRBV11-2	.	TRBD2	TRBJ2-7	CASSLGPSGGPYEQYF	TGTGCCAGCAGCTTAGGACCTAGCGGGGGGCCCTACGAGCAGTACTTC
16	TRBV6-2/TRBV6-3	.	TRBD2	TRBJ2-2	CASSYVSGRRSGELFF	TGTGCCAGCAGTTACGTAAGCGGGAGGAGGTCCGGGGAGCTGTTTTTT
13	TRBV12-3/TRBV12-4	.	.	TRBJ2-5	CASSWGDEETQYF	TGTGCCAGCAGTTGGGGGGATGAAGAGACCCAGTACTTC
13	TRBV29-1	.	TRBD1	TRBJ1-4	CSAMTGGVGKLFF	TGCAGCGCCATGACAGGGGGAGTAGGAAAACTGTTTTTT
10	TRBV4-2	once	.	TRBJ2-5	CASPLETQYF	TGTGCCAGCCCCCTAGAGACCCAGTACTTC
14	TRBV20-1	.	TRBD1	TRBJ1-5	CSAPRQGMNQPQHF	TGCAGTGCTCCCCGACAGGGGATGAATCAGCCCCAGCATTTT
13	TRBV19	few	.	TRBJ2-3	CASSMGVTDTQYF	TGTGCCAGTAGTATGGGGGTCACAGATACGCAGTATTTT
13	TRBV6-1	.	TRBD1	TRBJ2-1	CASSTTGDREQFF	TGTGCCAGCTCGACCACAGGGGATAGGGAGCAGTTCTTC
14	TRBV29-1	.	.	TRBJ2-1	CSAQTLGLGDEQFF	TGCAGCGCCCAGACGTTGGGATTGGGGGATGAGCAGTTCTTC